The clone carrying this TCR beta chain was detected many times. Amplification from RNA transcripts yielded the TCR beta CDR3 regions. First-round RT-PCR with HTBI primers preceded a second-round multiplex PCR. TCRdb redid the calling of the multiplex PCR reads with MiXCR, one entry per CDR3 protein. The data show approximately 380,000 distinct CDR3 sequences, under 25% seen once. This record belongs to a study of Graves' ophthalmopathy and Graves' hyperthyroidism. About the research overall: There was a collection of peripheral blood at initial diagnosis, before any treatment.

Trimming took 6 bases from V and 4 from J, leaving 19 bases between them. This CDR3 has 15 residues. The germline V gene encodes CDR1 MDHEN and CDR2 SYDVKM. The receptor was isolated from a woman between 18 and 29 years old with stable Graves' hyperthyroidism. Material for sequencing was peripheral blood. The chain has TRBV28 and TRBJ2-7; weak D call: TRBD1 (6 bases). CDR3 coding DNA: TGTGCCAGCAGCACGACAGGAGCTGAGAGGTACGAGCAGTACTTC. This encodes CASSTTGAERYEQYF.